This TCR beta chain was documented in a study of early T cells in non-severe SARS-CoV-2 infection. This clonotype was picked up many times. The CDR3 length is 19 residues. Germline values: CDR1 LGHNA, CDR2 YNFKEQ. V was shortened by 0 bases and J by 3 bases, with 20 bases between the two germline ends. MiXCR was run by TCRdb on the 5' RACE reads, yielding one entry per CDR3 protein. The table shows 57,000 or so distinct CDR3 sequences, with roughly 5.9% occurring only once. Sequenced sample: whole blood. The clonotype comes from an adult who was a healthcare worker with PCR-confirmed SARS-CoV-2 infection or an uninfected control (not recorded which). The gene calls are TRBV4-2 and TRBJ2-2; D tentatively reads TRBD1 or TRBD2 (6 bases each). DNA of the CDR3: TGTGCCAGCAGCCAAGAGGTTAGGGGGGTAAATTCGGACACCGGGGAGCTGTTTTTT. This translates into CASSQEVRGVNSDTGELFF.